A selection of T cell receptor beta chains follows, all from one sample in a study of CD8 T cells in Susac syndrome. TCRdb reprocessed the immunoSEQ multiplex PCR reads via MiXCR and lists one record per CDR3 protein. Here the sample spans 150,000 to 200,000 distinct CDR3 sequences, about 94% being singletons. The material sequenced was CD4+ T cells from PBMCs. These receptors all come from a human donor in good health. The CDR3 runs from the conserved cysteine through the conserved F or W. A D gene is named only where the DNA matches it firmly. Size is stated for part of the rows, as once, few or many counts, or as a class when the clone is expanded.

clone_size,v_call,d_call,j_call,cdr3_aa,cdr3_nt
-,TRBV20-1,-,TRBJ2-7,CSAPGQPYEQYF,TGCAGTGCTCCCGGTCAGCCCTACGAGCAGTACTTC
-,TRBV2,-,TRBJ2-1,CASNSGNGNNEQFF,TGTGCCAGCAATTCGGGGAATGGCAACAATGAGCAGTTCTTC
-,TRBV7-8,-,TRBJ2-7,CASGRGATYEQYF,TGTGCCAGCGGCAGGGGGGCTACCTACGAGCAGTACTTC
few,TRBV4-2,-,TRBJ1-2,CASSQGRENYGYTF,TGTGCCAGCAGCCAAGGAAGGGAAAACTATGGCTACACCTTC
-,TRBV21-1,-,TRBJ2-1,CASSKAPRYNEQFF,TGTGCCAGCAGCAAAGCCCCCCGGTACAATGAGCAGTTCTTC
-,TRBV12-3/TRBV12-4,-,TRBJ2-3,CASSLVLHTQYF,TGTGCCAGCAGTCTAGTACTCCATACGCAGTATTTT
-,TRBV6-2/TRBV6-3,TRBD1,TRBJ1-5,CASSYGSGGQPQHF,TGTGCCAGCAGTTACGGGTCAGGGGGGCAGCCCCAGCATTTT
-,TRBV20-1,-,TRBJ1-2,CSHGTEDGGYTF,TGCAGCCATGGGACGGAGGATGGTGGCTACACCTTC
-,TRBV3-1,TRBD1,TRBJ1-1,CASSQAGGTEAFF,TGTGCCAGCAGCCAAGCAGGGGGAACTGAAGCTTTCTTT
-,TRBV2,-,TRBJ2-5,CASSAELATQYF,TGTGCCAGCAGTGCCGAGCTGGCGACCCAGTACTTC
-,TRBV11-2,-,TRBJ1-6,CASSRIRAGVNSPLHF,TGTGCCAGCAGCCGTATCCGAGCGGGTGTTAATTCACCCCTCCACTTT
-,TRBV28,-,TRBJ2-7,CASSPGGSGAYYEQYF,TGTGCCAGCAGCCCCGGAGGGAGCGGCGCCTACTACGAGCAGTACTTC
few,TRBV18,TRBD1,TRBJ2-1,CASSPGQGAYNEQFF,TGTGCCAGCTCCCCGGGACAGGGGGCCTACAATGAGCAGTTCTTC
once,TRBV7-3,-,TRBJ2-1,CASSQEGRNDEQFF,TGTGCCAGCAGCCAGGAGGGTCGAAACGATGAGCAGTTCTTC
-,TRBV29-1,-,TRBJ2-3,CSVVDSSTDTQYF,TGCAGCGTTGTGGACAGTAGCACAGATACGCAGTATTTT
-,TRBV5-1,-,TRBJ1-2,CASSPGMGYGYTF,TGCGCCAGCAGCCCTGGTATGGGGTATGGCTACACCTTC
-,TRBV20-1,-,TRBJ2-4,CSAWGAKNIQYF,TGCAGTGCCTGGGGCGCCAAAAACATTCAGTACTTC
-,TRBV24-1,-,TRBJ2-7,CATSDPAEDSYEQYF,TGTGCCACCAGTGACCCAGCCGAAGACAGCTACGAGCAGTACTTC
once,TRBV5-1,-,TRBJ2-2,CASSHGQPGELFF,TGCGCCAGCAGCCATGGACAGCCCGGGGAGCTGTTTTTT
-,TRBV6-4,-,TRBJ1-1,CASRKEAGTEAFF,TGTGCCAGCAGGAAGGAGGCTGGCACTGAAGCTTTCTTT
-,TRBV20-1,-,TRBJ2-7,CSARAGASEQYF,TGCAGTGCTAGAGCCGGGGCCTCCGAGCAGTACTTC
-,TRBV7-2,-,TRBJ1-6,CASSLAQGGNSPLHF,TGTGCCAGCAGCTTAGCACAGGGAGGTAATTCACCCCTCCACTTT
-,TRBV4-2,-,TRBJ1-3,CASSHVQGSENTIYF,TGTGCCAGCAGCCACGTGCAGGGCTCGGAAAACACCATATATTTT
once,TRBV6-6,TRBD1,TRBJ1-6,CASSETGGGRALHF,TGTGCCAGCAGTGAGACAGGGGGAGGTAGGGCCCTCCACTTT
-,TRBV19,-,TRBJ1-2,CASRSDAGYTF,TGTGCCAGTAGATCCGATGCGGGCTACACCTTC
-,TRBV4-3,-,TRBJ1-1,CASSRSLGTNTEAFF,TGCGCCAGCAGCCGGAGCTTGGGCACGAACACTGAAGCTTTCTTT
-,TRBV5-1,-,TRBJ2-2,CASSVEQAAGELFF,TGCGCCAGCAGCGTGGAGCAGGCGGCCGGGGAGCTGTTTTTT
-,TRBV28,-,TRBJ1-2,CASNSNYGYTF,TGTGCCAGCAACAGCAACTATGGCTACACCTTC
once,TRBV29-1,-,TRBJ1-1,CSVEYGGNTEAFF,TGCAGCGTTGAATATGGGGGGAACACTGAAGCTTTCTTT
-,TRBV7-2,TRBD2,TRBJ2-5,CASSLAGRIQETQYF,TGTGCCAGCAGCTTAGCCGGGAGGATCCAAGAGACCCAGTACTTC
-,TRBV20-1,-,TRBJ2-7,CSAQARARSYEQYF,TGCAGTGCTCAAGCCAGGGCCCGCTCCTACGAGCAGTACTTC
-,TRBV7-2,-,TRBJ2-3,CASSPTGSAADTQYF,TGTGCCAGCAGCCCGACCGGGTCCGCCGCAGATACGCAGTATTTT
-,TRBV7-8,-,TRBJ1-2,CASSRGEAGGYTF,TGTGCCAGCAGTCGTGGTGAAGCCGGGGGCTACACCTTC
-,TRBV24-1,-,TRBJ2-3,CATSEDGRGTDTQYF,TGTGCCACCAGTGAAGATGGGCGGGGAACAGATACGCAGTATTTT
-,TRBV20-1,TRBD1,TRBJ2-1,CSAHRDSEYNEQFF,TGCAGTGCTCACCGGGACAGTGAGTACAATGAGCAGTTCTTC
-,TRBV18,-,TRBJ1-2,CASSPPRGTEHGYTF,TGTGCCAGCTCACCACCGAGGGGGACTGAGCATGGCTACACCTTC
-,TRBV29-1,-,TRBJ2-3,CSVGRRGDTQYF,TGCAGCGTTGGAAGGCGGGGAGATACGCAGTATTTT
-,TRBV20-1,TRBD1,TRBJ2-2,CSARTGGIVGELFF,TGCAGTGCTAGGACAGGGGGCATCGTCGGGGAGCTGTTTTTT
-,TRBV29-1,-,TRBJ2-7,CSVGSGVDEQYF,TGCAGCGTTGGCTCGGGGGTGGACGAGCAGTACTTC
-,TRBV6-5,TRBD2,TRBJ2-7,CASSYWGGVSGNAEQYF,TGTGCCAGCAGTTACTGGGGGGGGGTCTCGGGGAACGCCGAGCAGTACTTC
-,TRBV5-6,TRBD1,TRBJ2-7,CASSWGRQGAYEQYF,TGTGCCAGCAGCTGGGGACGACAGGGTGCCTACGAGCAGTACTTC
-,TRBV25-1,TRBD1,TRBJ2-5,CASSARTGTGETQYF,TGTGCCAGCAGTGCCCGGACAGGGACGGGGGAGACCCAGTACTTC
-,TRBV5-1,-,TRBJ2-2,CASSLAVDGELFF,TGCGCCAGCAGCTTGGCAGTCGACGGGGAGCTGTTTTTT
-,TRBV27,-,TRBJ2-1,CASKWGNEQFF,TGTGCCAGCAAGTGGGGGAATGAGCAGTTCTTC
-,TRBV24-1,TRBD2,TRBJ2-3,CATSDFESLAGSTDTQYF,TGTGCCACCAGTGATTTTGAGTCGCTAGCGGGGAGCACAGATACGCAGTATTTT
few,TRBV15,TRBD1,TRBJ1-3,CATSTRTGSGNTIYF,TGTGCCACCAGCACTAGGACAGGGTCCGGAAACACCATATATTTT
-,TRBV9,-,TRBJ2-6,CASSAHHSSGANVLTF,TGTGCCAGCAGCGCCCACCACAGCTCTGGGGCCAACGTCCTGACTTTC
-,TRBV18,TRBD1,TRBJ1-5,CASSPGQGPTNQPQHF,TGTGCCAGCTCACCGGGACAGGGACCCACCAATCAGCCCCAGCATTTT
once,TRBV11-3,-,TRBJ1-1,CASSLAFSTEAFF,TGTGCCAGCAGCTTAGCGTTCAGCACTGAAGCTTTCTTT
-,TRBV5-4,-,TRBJ1-2,CASSLMSNYGYTF,TGTGCCAGCAGCTTGATGAGTAACTATGGCTACACCTTC
-,TRBV15,-,TRBJ2-5,CATQLTGSGTQYF,TGTGCCACCCAATTGACAGGTTCAGGGACCCAGTACTTC
-,TRBV9,TRBD1,TRBJ2-1,CASSPTGGSGNEQFF,TGTGCCAGCAGTCCTACAGGGGGCTCGGGTAATGAGCAGTTCTTC
-,TRBV25-1,-,TRBJ1-6,CASSTGTWSNSPLHF,TGTGCCAGCAGTACCGGGACCTGGTCAAATTCACCCCTCCACTTT
-,TRBV28,TRBD1,TRBJ2-7,CASSSWLQGKGYEQYF,TGTGCCAGCAGTTCTTGGTTACAGGGGAAAGGCTACGAGCAGTACTTC
-,TRBV14,-,TRBJ2-5,CASSQEGRVQETQYF,TGTGCCAGCAGCCAAGAGGGTCGGGTGCAAGAGACCCAGTACTTC
few,TRBV30,-,TRBJ2-2,CAWTGNTGELFF,TGTGCCTGGACGGGGAACACCGGGGAGCTGTTTTTT
-,TRBV27,-,TRBJ2-7,CASSLQESYEQYF,TGTGCCAGCAGTTTACAAGAGTCCTACGAGCAGTACTTC
-,TRBV5-1,TRBD2,TRBJ2-5,CASSRSGGVQETQYF,TGCGCCAGCAGTCGTAGCGGGGGGGTCCAAGAGACCCAGTACTTC
-,TRBV29-1,-,TRBJ1-2,CSVLTDRTNYGYTF,TGCAGCGTTCTAACAGACAGGACTAACTATGGCTACACCTTC